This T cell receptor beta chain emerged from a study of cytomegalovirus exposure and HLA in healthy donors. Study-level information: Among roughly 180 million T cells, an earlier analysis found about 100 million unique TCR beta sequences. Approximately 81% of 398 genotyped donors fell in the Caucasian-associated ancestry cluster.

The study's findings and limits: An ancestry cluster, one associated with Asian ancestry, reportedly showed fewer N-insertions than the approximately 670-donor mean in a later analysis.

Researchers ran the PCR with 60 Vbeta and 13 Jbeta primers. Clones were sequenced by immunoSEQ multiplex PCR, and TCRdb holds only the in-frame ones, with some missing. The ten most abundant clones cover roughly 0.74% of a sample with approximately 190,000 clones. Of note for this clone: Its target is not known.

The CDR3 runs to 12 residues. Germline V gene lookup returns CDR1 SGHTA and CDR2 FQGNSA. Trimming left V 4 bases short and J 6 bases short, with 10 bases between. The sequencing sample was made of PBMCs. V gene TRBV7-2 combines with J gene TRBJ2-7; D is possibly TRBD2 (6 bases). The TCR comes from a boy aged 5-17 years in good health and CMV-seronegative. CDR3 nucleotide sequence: TGTGCCAGCAGCTGGGTCGGGGGCGAGCAGTACTTC. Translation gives CASSWVGGEQYF.